This TCR beta chain was sequenced for a study of control samples from healthy donors and cancer patients. This clone was seen just once. V dropped 3 bases and J dropped 4; count of bases not matched to a gene: 7. Looked up from germline, CDR1 is KGHSH and CDR2 is LQKENI. The CDR3 consists of 15 residues. Profiled with immunoSEQ multiplex PCR; TCRdb holds only in-frame clones, not every one. The sample lists 120,000 to 150,000 clones, 94% occurring once. The sequence was obtained from a man aged 40-49 years in good health. The sample comprised blood. The chain joins TRBV18 to TRBJ2-7; 9 nucleotides agree with TRBD1. The chain's CDR3 is CASSPRQGGSYEQYF. The CDR3 nucleotides read TGTGCCAGCTCACCTCGACAGGGGGGGAGTTACGAGCAGTACTTC.